This T cell receptor (beta chain) was captured by sequencing in a study of blood T cell repertoires in COVID-19. At the level of the study: Nucleic acid was either cDNA or gDNA, and it came from T cells, B-cell-depleted T cells, or PBMCs.

TCRdb keeps only in-frame clones here, not all; method: immunoSEQ multiplex PCR. The sample records approximately 110,000 clones, about 93% being singletons. The V and J ends lost 5 bases and 8 bases, in that order; junction bases with no gene match: 3. CDR1 and CDR2 (germline): SEHNR, FQNEAQ (reference sequence). This CDR3 comprises 12 residues. The sequence was collected from a man in his forties or fifties with COVID-19, enrolled during active disease. The sample was peripheral blood. The rearrangement joins TRBV7-9 to TRBJ2-1; 7 bases match TRBD1. CDR3 protein: CASSRQGDEQFF. CDR3 in DNA: TGTGCCAGCAGCCGACAGGGAGATGAGCAGTTCTTC. Filled out from reference TRBV7-9 and TRBJ2-1, the complete variable domain reads DTGVSQNPRHKITKRGQNVTFRCDPISEHNRLYWYRQTLGQGPEFLTYFQNEAQLEKSRLLSDRFSAERPKGSFSTLEIQRTEQGDSAMYLCASSRQGDEQFFGPGTRLTVL.